The rows below give T cell receptor beta chains drawn from one sample of a study of blood T cells in healthy people across ages. TCRdb analysed the 5' RACE reads with MiXCR anew, one entry per CDR3 protein. The table shows some 850,000 distinct CDR3 sequences, with roughly 24% occurring only once. In addition, the sample was reused for a study of T cells of mothers and their children.

Input material: blood. The receptors were sampled from a boy aged 10-17 years in good health. Each CDR3 is given with its conserved first and last residue. The D gene is left open where the match is weak. The size of a clone is reported for some rows only, either as once, few or many, or as a class for expanded clones.

TRBJ2-7	TRBV7-3	.	.	TGTGCCAGCAGCTTAAATGTCGGGGGCGAGCAGTACTTC	CASSLNVGGEQYF
TRBJ2-2	TRBV2	.	.	TGTGCCAGCAGTCCACTGGGTACGAACACCGGGGAGCTGTTTTTT	CASSPLGTNTGELFF
TRBJ2-3	TRBV10-3	.	.	TGTGCCATCCTTGAGGGGGGTACCACAGATACGCAGTATTTT	CAILEGGTTDTQYF
TRBJ2-5	TRBV10-2	TRBD2	.	TGCGTCAGCCGACTAGCGGGATCTAAAGAGACCCAGTACTTC	CVSRLAGSKETQYF
TRBJ2-5	TRBV14	.	many	TGTGCCAGCAGCCAACTGGCGGTCCAAGAGACCCAGTACTTC	CASSQLAVQETQYF
TRBJ1-1	TRBV7-3	TRBD1	.	TGTGCCAGCAGCCTCGGACAGGGGTCCATGAACACTGAAGCTTTCTTT	CASSLGQGSMNTEAFF
TRBJ2-5	TRBV7-9	.	few	TGTGCCAGCAGCCCGAGGATCGCTACGGAGCAGTACTTC	CASSPRIATEQYF
TRBJ2-5	TRBV7-6	.	few	TGTGCCAGCAGCTTAGGTTATCCGGGGGAGCCCACCCAAGAGACCCAGTACTTC	CASSLGYPGEPTQETQYF
TRBJ1-4	TRBV4-1	TRBD1	.	TGCGCCAGCAGCCAAGATAGGGGACAGTATAATGAAAAACTGTTTTTT	CASSQDRGQYNEKLFF
TRBJ2-6	TRBV30	.	.	TGTGCCTGGAGCCCCTCTGGGGCCAACGTCCTGACTTTC	CAWSPSGANVLTF
TRBJ2-7	TRBV5-1	TRBD1	few	TGCGCCAGCAGCTCTTCGAGACAGGGAACTTACGAGCAGTACTTC	CASSSSRQGTYEQYF
TRBJ2-5	TRBV5-1	TRBD1	few	TGCGCCAGCAGCTCCGGACAGGTCGAGACCCAGTACTTC	CASSSGQVETQYF
TRBJ2-1	TRBV7-3	.	.	TGTGCCAGCAGCACCGGGACCCCTCGTGAGCAGTTCTTC	CASSTGTPREQFF
TRBJ1-6	TRBV30	.	few	TGTGCCTGGTTGTATAATTCACCCCTCCACTTT	CAWLYNSPLHF
TRBJ2-7	TRBV20-1	.	.	TGCAGTGCTAGAACCCCACAGCACCCCTACGAGCAGTACTTC	CSARTPQHPYEQYF
TRBJ2-7	TRBV5-6	.	few	TGTGCCAGCAGGAACCAAGGGGTGCGTGAGCAGTACTTC	CASRNQGVREQYF
TRBJ1-2	TRBV5-1	TRBD1	.	TGCGCCAGCTCTGGACAGGGCGTCGACTATGGCTACACCTTC	CASSGQGVDYGYTF
TRBJ2-1	TRBV7-2	TRBD2	.	TGTGCCAGCAGCTTAGCAGCGGGGGAGTACAATGAGCAGTTCTTC	CASSLAAGEYNEQFF
TRBJ2-7	TRBV3-1	.	many	TGTGCCAGCAGCCAAGACAGCGGACCCTACGAGCAGTACTTC	CASSQDSGPYEQYF
TRBJ2-3	TRBV28	TRBD2	.	TGTGCCAGCAGTTCCCGCTGGGAGGGTATCGCAGATACGCAGTATTTT	CASSSRWEGIADTQYF
TRBJ2-4	TRBV12-3/TRBV12-4	.	.	TGTGCCAGCAGTTTCGTTACAGGCGACAAAAACATTCAGTACTTC	CASSFVTGDKNIQYF
TRBJ1-6	TRBV20-1	.	once	TGCAGTGCTAGAGATCGAGGGTACTCCTATAATTCACCCCTCCACTTT	CSARDRGYSYNSPLHF
TRBJ2-5	TRBV7-9	TRBD1	few	TGTGCCAGCAGCCTCGGGACAGATCGGGAGACCCAGTACTTC	CASSLGTDRETQYF
TRBJ2-5	TRBV5-1	.	many	TGTGCCAGCAGCCGAGGAGGGCAAGAGACCCAGTACTTC	CASSRGGQETQYF
TRBJ2-5	TRBV4-1	.	few	TGCGCCAGCAGCCAAGTTTCTAGTACCATCGGGACCCAGTACTTC	CASSQVSSTIGTQYF
TRBJ2-3	TRBV3-1	.	.	TGTGCCAGCAGCCATGGGGTGGGGGGCTTCACAGATACGCAGTATTTT	CASSHGVGGFTDTQYF
TRBJ2-7	TRBV29-1	TRBD1	.	TGCAGCGTTGAATCACAGGGGGTTCCTTCCTACGAGCAGTACTTC	CSVESQGVPSYEQYF
TRBJ2-1	TRBV24-1	TRBD2	few	TGTGCCACCAGTGATCCCACTAGCGGCTCCTACAATGAGCAGTTCTTC	CATSDPTSGSYNEQFF
TRBJ1-5	TRBV18	.	.	TGTGCCAGCTCACCCAGAACCACAGGGCTGCAGCCCCAGCATTTT	CASSPRTTGLQPQHF
TRBJ2-7	TRBV7-9	.	few	TGTGCCAGCAGCTTATGGCCCAGGGGGAGGCTCGAGCAGTACTTC	CASSLWPRGRLEQYF
TRBJ2-7	TRBV5-1	.	few	TGCGCCAGCAGCTTGAACGGGGAGTACGAGCAGTACTTC	CASSLNGEYEQYF
TRBJ2-3	TRBV29-1	TRBD2	few	TGCAGCGTTCGGTGGGCGGGGGGGCCTTCAGGTGGCACAGATACGCAGTATTTT	CSVRWAGGPSGGTDTQYF
TRBJ2-2	TRBV11-2	.	.	TGTGCCAGCAGCAACTATGGGCCCTCCACCGGGGAGCTGTTTTTT	CASSNYGPSTGELFF
TRBJ1-3	TRBV9	.	few	TGTGCCAGCAGCCCCCATATGTGGGGATCTGGAAACACCATATATTTT	CASSPHMWGSGNTIYF
TRBJ2-1	TRBV6-1	TRBD2	many	TGTGCCAGCAGCCCTACTAGCGGGGGGGCCGGTGAGCAGTTCTTC	CASSPTSGGAGEQFF
TRBJ2-5	TRBV5-1	.	.	TGCGCCAGCAGCTGGCTAGCAAGCGGAGAGACCCAGTACTTC	CASSWLASGETQYF
TRBJ1-3	TRBV6-5	.	few	TGTGCCAGCAGTTGGGGGCCACGGGTGGCTGGAAACACCATATATTTT	CASSWGPRVAGNTIYF
TRBJ2-1	TRBV2	TRBD2	.	TGTGCCAGCAGTGGTGTAGCGGGGGAGTACAATGAGCAGTTCTTC	CASSGVAGEYNEQFF
TRBJ2-1	TRBV20-1	TRBD2	.	TGCAGTGCTAGCGGACCCGACAGGGGAAGTAGCGGGAGGGCCAATGAGCAGTTCTTC	CSASGPDRGSSGRANEQFF
TRBJ2-2	TRBV14	TRBD1	few	TGTGCCAGCAGCCGGGACAGGGCGAGGAGCGGGGAGCTGTTTTTT	CASSRDRARSGELFF
TRBJ2-7	TRBV5-1	TRBD2	few	TGCGCCAGCAGCTTGGCCCCCAGCGGGGGTTCCTACGAGCAGTACTTC	CASSLAPSGGSYEQYF
TRBJ2-5	TRBV15	TRBD1	.	TGTGCCACCAGCACGGGACAGGGTGAAGAGACCCAGTACTTC	CATSTGQGEETQYF
TRBJ2-7	TRBV4-1	TRBD2	few	TGCGCCAGCAGCCCAAAGCCCCCGACTAGCGGGGAGGAGCAGTACTTC	CASSPKPPTSGEEQYF
TRBJ1-1	TRBV12-3/TRBV12-4	.	.	TGTGCCAGCAATCACCCCACTGAAGCTTTCTTT	CASNHPTEAFF
TRBJ2-7	TRBV21-1	.	few	TGTGCCAGCAGCAAACCAGGAAATGAGTACGAGCAGTACTTC	CASSKPGNEYEQYF
TRBJ2-5	TRBV21-1	.	few	TGTGCCAGCAGATATTGGGTCCCAGGGGTGTACTTC	CASRYWVPGVYF
TRBJ2-3	TRBV20-1	TRBD2	.	TGCAGTGCCAGAGATAGCGGGAACACAGATACGCAGTATTTT	CSARDSGNTDTQYF
TRBJ2-5	TRBV11-2	.	.	TGTGCCAGCAGCACGGGGACTTTAGAGACCCAGTACTTC	CASSTGTLETQYF
TRBJ2-5	TRBV25-1	.	.	TGTGCCAGCAGTGAATTTGCAGGAGCGGGGACCCAGTACTTC	CASSEFAGAGTQYF
TRBJ2-7	TRBV15	TRBD2	many	TGTGCCACCAGCAGAGATTCGGGGGGTTCCTACGAGCAGTACTTC	CATSRDSGGSYEQYF
TRBJ1-2	TRBV20-1	.	.	TGCAGTGCTAGAGCCCTAGGTGGTGGCTACACCTTC	CSARALGGGYTF
TRBJ1-1	TRBV18	.	.	TGTGCCAGCTCGACGGACGAGAACACTGAAGCTTTCTTT	CASSTDENTEAFF
TRBJ1-1	TRBV5-5	.	.	TGTGCCAGCAGCCCGTCGAGGGGTGGATGGGACACTGAAGCTTTCTTT	CASSPSRGGWDTEAFF
TRBJ2-1	TRBV27	TRBD1	.	TGTGCCAGCACCCAACCCGGGACAGGGAAGGGTAATGAGCAGTTCTTC	CASTQPGTGKGNEQFF
TRBJ2-1	TRBV5-1	TRBD2	.	TGCGCCAGCAGCTTTCTAGCGGGGGGAGAGAATGAGCAGTTCTTC	CASSFLAGGENEQFF
TRBJ1-4	TRBV6-6	.	few	TGTGCCAGCAGTTACGTTGCGGGGGAAAAACTGTTTTTT	CASSYVAGEKLFF
TRBJ1-5	TRBV10-3	.	.	TGTGCCATCAGTGAGGGGTTGAGCAATCAGCCCCAGCATTTT	CAISEGLSNQPQHF
TRBJ2-5	TRBV15	.	.	TGTGCCACTAGCAGATTTTTGGGACGGAACCAAGAGACCCAGTACTTC	CATSRFLGRNQETQYF
TRBJ2-5	TRBV12-3/TRBV12-4	TRBD1	few	TGTGCCAGCGGCAGGGGGATGGAGACCCAGCACTTC	CASGRGMETQHF
TRBJ1-4	TRBV12-3/TRBV12-4	.	few	TGTGCCAGCAGTTCTTTTGGAACCTCGAATGGAGAAAAACTGTTTTTT	CASSSFGTSNGEKLFF